What follows is one T cell receptor beta chain and its context. The antigen it binds to is not known. No per-base quality is available; no much larger clone lies one base away. The donors were included in the validation cohort of approximately 130 subjects, a group kept apart from the approximately 700-subject first cohort. The data stem from a study of cytomegalovirus exposure and HLA in healthy donors (dated by TCRdb to the late 2010s). Context from the whole study: A later analysis indicated that the 90 to 150 validation repertoires were generated on the platform also employed for the 700 or so repertoires of the first cohort. The study aimed to test whether cataloging public T cell receptors could reveal signatures of past pathogen exposure. Along with the roughly 670-subject first cohort, a separate validation cohort of approximately 110 different subjects was used. High-throughput TCR immunosequencing, statistical association of individual TCRs with disease status, and machine learning were combined to predict cytomegalovirus infection status. Summary of the overall study and its limitations: A few of the identified cytomegalovirus-associated TCR beta chains were confirmed in vitro to be specific for cytomegalovirus antigens. A later analysis lacked HLA typing for the validation cohort, so it scored co-occurrence in that cohort across all 120 or so repertoires. In a later analysis, TCRs clustered in the first cohort were found to also tend to co-occur in the 120 or so validation repertoires, with 85% to 95% of cluster scores above 0. The classifier was reported to diagnose cytomegalovirus status with high specificity and sensitivity in both the original cohort and the validation cohort. The authors suggested that the approach could potentially be generalized to other disease states and immunological phenotypes. While some public TCRs were present in many individuals, most TCR sequences turned up only very rarely across donors. The study listed approximately 160 TCR beta chains as associated with cytomegalovirus.

Library preparation was by the immunoSEQ multiplex PCR assay. The published analysis was carried out like this. To diagnose cytomegalovirus status from the catalog of TCR beta chain sequences, a statistical classification framework was built. The table was pulled from immuneACCESS by TCRdb, which kept in-frame rearrangements only. Such tables lose some clones; where checked, under half of the loss comes from unresolved V genes, and the rest has no known cause. V and J calls and clone size are those listed in that table; D and trimming were worked out from the DNA. The sample contains approximately 280,000 clones, approximately 88% of them found a single time. In total, the top ten clones hold 0.92% of the sample. The TCR sequence derives from a woman younger than 35 in good health and CMV-seronegative. The sequencing input was PBMCs.

The sequenced DNA is TGTGCCTGGTCGACAGGTAATAATTCACCCCTCCACTTT. Its protein is CAWSTGNNSPLHF. The chain employs TRBV30 and TRBJ1-6; the D gene is perhaps TRBD1, on 6 matching bases. CDR1 and CDR2 (GTSNPN, SVGIG) derive from the germline V gene (reference sequence). V is clipped by 5 bases and J by 5 bases, and the sequence between their germline boundaries is 10 bases long. The CDR3, from cysteine to phenylalanine, totals 13 residues. Only the CDR3 part of the read is kept: 39 bases, read in frame from the first base.